The 30 T cell receptor beta chains below come from one sample, sequenced in a study of T cell changes during pregnancy in multiple sclerosis. The method was immunoSEQ multiplex PCR; TCRdb's version includes in-frame clones alone and lacks a portion of them. The sample has tens of thousands of clones, approximately 92% seen once. This specimen consisted of CD8+ T cells from peripheral blood mononuclear cells, obtained in the third trimester of pregnancy. The receptors were gathered from a female donor in good health, enrolled as a control in a pregnancy study.

V gene TRBV25-1 combines with J gene TRBJ1-2, with D hard to call. Trimming stripped 2 bases from V and 4 bases from J, with 14 bases between. Per the germline V gene, CDR1 is MGHDK and CDR2 is SYGVNS. This CDR3 is 15 amino acids long. CDR3 sequence reads: CASSEGVGSFYGYTF. The CDR3 coding sequence is TGTGCCAGCAGTGAAGGGGTGGGGAGTTTCTATGGCTACACCTTC.

The gene calls are TRBV4-1 and TRBJ2-1, with D hard to call. CDR3 length: 14 amino acids. The germline V and J ends were trimmed by 0 bases and 1 base, with 4 bases remaining between them. Germline values: CDR1 MGHRA, CDR2 YSYEKL. The CDR3 reads CASSQEASYNEQFF. CDR3 nucleotide sequence: TGCGCCAGCAGCCAAGAAGCTTCCTACAATGAGCAGTTCTTC.

The V gene is TRBV2, the J gene TRBJ2-5; perhaps TRBD2 as D (5 bases). V was shortened by 4 bases and J by 2 bases, with 14 bases between the two germline ends. This CDR3 is 15 amino acids long. Germline V gene sequence: CDR1 SNHLY, CDR2 FYNNEI. The CDR3 sequence is CASSGEHNQQETQYF. The CDR3 nucleotides read TGTGCCAGCAGTGGGGAGCATAACCAACAAGAGACCCAGTACTTC.

This clone was seen only once. V and J are TRBV5-1 and TRBJ1-4; 7 positions agree with TRBD1. V shed 0 bases and J 2 bases; nucleotides not matched to a gene: 7. The germline V gene encodes CDR1 SGHRS and CDR2 YFSETQ. The CDR3 spans 17 residues. The CDR3 bases are TGCGCCAGCAGCTTGGGGACAGGTCCCCACACTAATGAAAAACTGTTTTTT. Its translation: CASSLGTGPHTNEKLFF.

The chain couples TRBV4-1 to TRBJ2-1; TRBD1 aligns across 10 bases. Germline CDR1 and CDR2: MGHRA and YSYEKL. V shed 3 bases, J shed 4 bases, and the junction held 6 bases outside the gene matches. CDR3 length: 16 amino acids. CDR3 region: CASSHLGQGIYNEQFF. The CDR3 DNA reads TGCGCCAGCAGCCACCTGGGACAGGGGATATACAATGAGCAGTTCTTC.

This chain uses TRBV9 with TRBJ2-1; possibly TRBD2 for D (5 bases). Per germline, CDR1 SGDLS and CDR2 YYNGEE. The CDR3 sequence is 15 residues long. Trimming removed 2 bases from V and 4 bases from J, with 13 bases in between. CDR3 DNA: TGTGCCAGCAGCGTGGGAGCCCCCCCTTACAATGAGCAGTTCTTC. Protein: CASSVGAPPYNEQFF.

This clone was picked up a small number of times. CDR3 protein: CASSFLSTGPTDTQYF. Written as DNA, the CDR3 is TGTGCCAGCAGCTTCCTCTCTACTGGTCCCACAGATACGCAGTATTTT. The V call is TRBV5-6, the J call TRBJ2-3; no definite D call. In germline, CDR1 is SGHDT, CDR2 YYEEEE. The CDR3 length is 16 residues. Trimming removed 2 bases from V and 2 bases from J, with 15 bases in between. Filled out from reference TRBV5-6 and TRBJ2-3, the complete variable domain reads DAGVTQSPTHLIKTRGQQVTLRCSPKSGHDTVSWYQQALGQGPQFIFQYYEEEERQRGNFPDRFSGHQFPNYSSELNVNALLLGDSALYLCASSFLSTGPTDTQYFGPGTRLTVL.

This clone occurred once. J is TRBJ1-3 and V is TRBV19; D unclear. Looked up from germline, CDR1 is LNHDA and CDR2 is SQIVND (reference sequence). V was clipped by 3 bases and J by 0 bases, with 6 bases between them. This CDR3 is 14 amino acids long. The CDR3: CASSMVHSGNTIYF. The DNA of the CDR3 is TGTGCCAGTAGTATGGTACACTCTGGAAACACCATATATTTT. Variable domain in full (rest from reference TRBV19 and TRBJ1-3): DGGITQSPKYLFRKEGQNVTLSCEQNLNHDAMYWYRQDPGQGLRLIYYSQIVNDFQKGDIAEGYSVSREKKESFPLTVTSAQKNPTAFYLCASSMVHSGNTIYFGEGSWLTVV.

This clone has just a few counts. The chain links TRBV7-9 to TRBJ1-1; D remains ambiguous. This CDR3 has 12 residues. The V end was cut by 5 bases, the J end by 6 bases, with 10 bases between. Germline loops: CDR1 SEHNR, CDR2 FQNEAQ (reference sequence). CDR3 sequence (DNA): TGTGCCAGCAGCCCCCCTGGGCCTGAAGCTTTCTTT. Translating it yields CASSPPGPEAFF.

V and J are TRBV14 and TRBJ2-3; no clear D gene. V shed 0 bases and J shed 0 bases, with 7 bases lying between them. The CDR3 loop spans 15 amino acids. Germline lookup yields CDR1 SGHDN and CDR2 FVKESK. The CDR3 nucleotides read TGTGCCAGCAGCCAAGAACAGAGAAGCACAGATACGCAGTATTTT. This codes for CASSQEQRSTDTQYF.

The V and J genes are TRBV7-2 and TRBJ2-7; D unresolved. There are 12 residues in the CDR3. CDR1 and CDR2 (germline): SGHTA, FQGNSA. V was trimmed by 4 bases and J by 4 bases, leaving 8 bases between them. CDR3 coding DNA: TGTGCCAGCAGCTCCCGACTTTACGAGCAGTACTTC. This codes for CASSSRLYEQYF.

V gene TRBV16 combines with J gene TRBJ1-2; 12 nucleotides line up with TRBD1. V lost 4 bases, J lost 6 bases, and 9 bases stayed unmatched. The CDR3 extends over 16 amino acids. Germline values: CDR1 KGHSY, CDR2 FQNENV. This chain's CDR3 is CASSPSGTGGADGYTF. The CDR3, as DNA: TGTGCCAGCAGCCCATCCGGGACAGGGGGCGCCGATGGCTACACCTTC.

The V gene is TRBV27, the J gene TRBJ2-7, with a weak D call TRBD1 (6 bases). V was trimmed by 6 bases and J by 3 bases, leaving 21 bases between them. The CDR3 is 16 amino acids. Germline-derived CDR1 and CDR2 are MNHEY and SMNVEV (reference sequence). The DNA for the CDR3 is TGTGCCAGCAGCCCTGCCGGGACAAGAAGGAGCTACGAGCAGTACTTC. Encoded protein: CASSPAGTRRSYEQYF.

The chain recombines TRBV9 with TRBJ1-1; D is ambiguous. V was pared by 4 bases and J by 3 bases, with 13 bases between. Looked up from germline, CDR1 is SGDLS and CDR2 is YYNGEE. This CDR3 region has 14 residues. For the CDR3, the DNA is TGTGCCAGCAGCCCGGGTGGCTTGGACACTGAAGCTTTCTTT. Translated: CASSPGGLDTEAFF.

V usage is TRBV9 and J usage is TRBJ1-4; TRBD1 matches at 8 bases. Trimming removed 7 bases from V and 12 bases from J; junction bases left unmatched: 14. This CDR3 region has 14 residues. CDR1 and CDR2 from the germline V gene are SGDLS and YYNGEE. The CDR3 DNA reads TGTGCCAGCGAACGGGTTGATGGACAGGGCCAACTGTTTTTT. It translates to CASERVDGQGQLFF.

The V and J genes are TRBV7-9 and TRBJ2-1, with a possible D match to TRBD1 (6 bases). The CDR3 has 12 residues. Trimming stripped 5 bases from V and 9 bases from J, with 11 bases between. Germline V CDR1 and CDR2: SEHNR, FQNEAQ (reference sequence). The CDR3 reads CASSQQGSEQFF. The CDR3 nucleotides are TGTGCCAGCAGCCAACAGGGAAGTGAGCAGTTCTTC.

The CDR3 coding sequence is TGTGCCAGCAGTTTAAAGGGGCCCTACGAGCAGTACTTC. Its translation is CASSLKGPYEQYF. The chain carries TRBV27 and TRBJ2-7; tentative D call: TRBD1 (5 bases). Between the trimmed V and J ends, which lost 2 bases and 2 bases, there was a span of 7 bases. The CDR3 runs 13 residues. Germline V lookup: CDR1 MNHEY, CDR2 SMNVEV (reference sequence).

This clone was seen only once. V usage is TRBV2 and J usage is TRBJ2-3; 7 bases fit TRBD2. V gave up 6 bases and J gave up 4 bases; unmatched junction bases: 13. Looked up from germline, CDR1 is SNHLY and CDR2 is FYNNEI. This CDR3 has 16 amino acids. The CDR3 is CASRSVGRGRADTQYF. The CDR3, as DNA: TGTGCCAGCAGGAGCGTTGGGCGGGGGAGGGCAGATACGCAGTATTTT.

The chain has TRBV7-2 and TRBJ1-6; a weak D match, TRBD1 (5 bases). The germline gives CDR1 SGHTA, CDR2 FQGNSA. The V end was cut by 0 bases, the J end by 8 bases, with 11 bases between. CDR3 length: 15 amino acids. CDR3: CASSLAWARDSPLHF. The DNA of the CDR3 is TGTGCCAGCAGCTTAGCCTGGGCCAGGGATTCACCCCTCCACTTT. Combining the CDR3 with reference TRBV7-2 and TRBJ1-6 gives the whole variable domain GAGVSQSPSNKVTEKGKDVELRCDPISGHTALYWYRQSLGQGLEFLIYFQGNSAPDKSGLPSDRFSAERTGGSVSTLTIQRTQQEDSAVYLCASSLAWARDSPLHFGNGTRLTVT.

CDR3 nucleotides: TGCAGCGTTGGGGCCTCTGAGGGACAGCTCTCTGGGGCCAACGTCCTGACTTTC. Encoded protein: CSVGASEGQLSGANVLTF. V is TRBV29-1 and J is TRBJ2-6, with 7 nucleotides matching TRBD1. This CDR3 contains 18 residues. CDR1 SQVTM and CDR2 ANQGSEA come from the germline V gene. J lost 0 bases, V lost 4 bases, and 12 bases had no gene match.

This chain uses TRBV10-3 with TRBJ2-7; 9 nucleotides match TRBD1. The CDR3 extends over 13 amino acids. Germline loops: CDR1 ENHRY, CDR2 SYGVKD. The V gene end was trimmed by 10 bases and the J gene end by 4 bases; junction bases not matched to a gene: 8. This CDR3 is CATRGDRVYEQYF. CDR3 coding DNA: TGTGCCACCCGAGGGGACAGGGTGTACGAGCAGTACTTC.

The rearrangement uses TRBV25-1 and TRBJ2-1; a possible D gene is TRBD2 (5 bases). V was cut by 6 bases and J by 4 bases, with 13 bases left in between. In germline, CDR1 is MGHDK, CDR2 SYGVNS. CDR3 length: 14 amino acids. CDR3 in amino acids: CASSSGSLYNEQFF. Here the CDR3 DNA reads TGTGCCAGCAGCTCGGGATCCCTTTACAATGAGCAGTTCTTC.

The chain uses TRBV28 and TRBJ1-5; D perhaps matches TRBD1 (5 bases). There are 15 residues in the CDR3. The V end was cut by 1 base, the J end by 3 bases, with 10 bases between. Germline V gene lookup returns CDR1 MDHEN and CDR2 SYDVKM. CDR3 DNA sequence: TGTGCCAGCAGTTTATTGGGGGACTACAATCAGCCCCAGCATTTT. This encodes CASSLLGDYNQPQHF. Using reference TRBV28 and TRBJ1-5 for the parts outside the CDR3, the full variable domain is DVKVTQSSRYLVKRTGEKVFLECVQDMDHENMFWYRQDPGLGLRLIYFSYDVKMKEKGDIPEGYSVSREKKERFSLILESASTNQTSMYLCASSLLGDYNQPQHFGDGTRLSIL.

The chain is built from TRBV30 and TRBJ1-1, with D hard to call. CDR1 GTSNPN and CDR2 SVGIG come from the germline V gene (reference sequence). Trimming stripped 2 bases from V and 6 bases from J, with 22 bases between. The CDR3 has 16 residues. The CDR3 spells CAWSPPGPVVPAEAFF. CDR3 nucleotide sequence: TGTGCCTGGAGTCCGCCGGGTCCTGTCGTCCCAGCTGAAGCTTTCTTT.

The rearrangement links TRBV5-6 to TRBJ2-1, with a weak D call TRBD1 (5 bases). Trimming stripped 1 base from V and 5 bases from J, with 19 bases between. The length of the CDR3 is 17 residues. From germline, CDR1 is SGHDT and CDR2 YYEEEE. CDR3 in amino acids: CASSLRFAQGGNNEQFF. In DNA form, the CDR3 reads TGTGCCAGCAGCTTGCGGTTCGCGCAGGGCGGAAACAATGAGCAGTTCTTC.

This chain joins TRBV5-6 and TRBJ2-3; 12 bases map to TRBD2. After removal of 5 bases from V and 0 bases from J, the junction contained 7 bases not matched to a gene. Germline CDR1 reads SGHDT; CDR2 reads YYEEEE. The CDR3 extends over 17 amino acids. The CDR3 sequence is CASSWATSGGSTDTQYF. The CDR3 DNA sequence: TGTGCCAGCAGTTGGGCGACTAGCGGGGGAAGCACAGATACGCAGTATTTT.

J is TRBJ2-5 and V is TRBV11-2; 10 nucleotides agree with TRBD2. Germline assignment: CDR1 SGHAT and CDR2 FQNNGV. V lost 3 bases, J lost 13 bases, and 20 bases stayed unmatched. The CDR3 sequence is 17 residues long. The CDR3 here is CASSFLITGTSVKTWYF. The CDR3 nucleotides read TGTGCCAGCAGCTTTCTCATCACCGGGACTAGCGTTAAAACGTGGTACTTC. Combining the CDR3 with reference TRBV11-2 and TRBJ2-5 gives the whole variable domain EAGVAQSPRYKIIEKRQSVAFWCNPISGHATLYWYQQILGQGPKLLIQFQNNGVVDDSQLPKDRFSAERLKGVDSTLKIQPAKLEDSAVYLCASSFLITGTSVKTWYFGPGTRLLVL.

The sample holds many counts of this clone. The CDR3 sequence is CASSDSRGGADTQYF. The CDR3 nucleotides are TGTGCCAGCAGTGACTCGCGGGGGGGAGCAGATACGCAGTATTTT. The J gene is TRBJ2-3, the V gene TRBV6-4; 9 nucleotides agree with TRBD2. CDR3 length: 15 amino acids. V was pared by 0 bases and J by 4 bases, with 2 bases of the junction left unmatched. CDR1 and CDR2 (germline): MRHNA, SNTAGT.

This rearrangement joins TRBV9 to TRBJ1-2, with D possibly matching TRBD1 (6 bases). Trimming shortened V by 0 bases and J by 4 bases, and 13 bases separated the two germline ends. This CDR3 comprises 15 residues. Germline CDR1 SGDLS, CDR2 YYNGEE. DNA for the CDR3: TGTGCCAGCAGCGTAGTTACAGGGAGTAGCTATGGCTACACCTTC. It is translated as CASSVVTGSSYGYTF.

This clone was observed a handful of times. V and J are TRBV7-9 and TRBJ1-1, with 7 positions matching TRBD1. CDR1 SEHNR and CDR2 FQNEAQ come from the germline V gene (reference sequence). J was trimmed by 7 bases and V by 5 bases; bases with no gene match: 4. The CDR3 length is 12 residues. CDR3 region: CASSAGTVEAFF. CDR3 coding DNA: TGTGCCAGCAGCGCCGGGACAGTTGAAGCTTTCTTT. Together with reference TRBV7-9 and TRBJ1-1, the CDR3 gives the full variable domain: DTGVSQNPRHKITKRGQNVTFRCDPISEHNRLYWYRQTLGQGPEFLTYFQNEAQLEKSRLLSDRFSAERPKGSFSTLEIQRTEQGDSAMYLCASSAGTVEAFFGQGTRLTVV.